The 20 T cell receptor beta chains given below trace back to one sample, sequenced in a study of blood T cell repertoires in COVID-19. Sequencing used immunoSEQ multiplex PCR; TCRdb keeps in-frame clones, though not all of them. The sample lists some 120,000 clones, less than 85% occurring once. Sequenced material: peripheral blood. These receptor sequences come from a man under 40 with acute or convalescent COVID-19.

The rearrangement uses TRBV7-3 and TRBJ2-1; 9 nucleotides align to TRBD1. CDR1 and CDR2 from the germline V gene are SGHTA and FQGTGA. There are 16 residues in the CDR3. V gave up 5 bases and J gave up 3 bases; unmatched junction bases: 8. The CDR3, as DNA: TGTGCCAGCAGCCCCCAGCGGGGACAGGGCTACAATGAGCAGTTCTTC. Protein product: CASSPQRGQGYNEQFF.

V is TRBV7-9 and J is TRBJ2-1; possibly TRBD2 for D (5 bases). V was shortened by 5 bases and J by 9 bases, with 11 bases between the two germline ends. Germline lookup yields CDR1 SEHNR and CDR2 FQNEAQ (reference sequence). The length of the CDR3 is 12 residues. The CDR3 loop is CASSPEVGEQFF. In DNA form, the CDR3 reads TGTGCCAGCAGCCCGGAGGTTGGTGAGCAGTTCTTC.

The CDR3 DNA reads as TGTGCCAGCAGAGGGGATTCACCCCTCCACTTT. This codes for CASRGDSPLHF. This chain uses TRBV27 with TRBJ1-6; TRBD1 is a possible D gene (5 bases). Trimming took 6 bases from V and 8 from J, leaving 5 bases between them. Germline V CDR1 and CDR2: MNHEY, SMNVEV (reference sequence). The CDR3 consists of 11 residues.

The chain carries TRBV7-8 and TRBJ2-7; TRBD2 matches at 8 bases. The junction had 6 bases not matched to a gene; V was cut back by 5 bases and J by 0 bases. Germline V lookup: CDR1 SGHVS, CDR2 FQNEAQ. The CDR3 runs 15 residues. The CDR3 DNA reads TGTGCCAGCAGCGCGTGGACTAGCCTCTCCTACGAGCAGTACGTC. It specifies CASSAWTSLSYEQYV.

The count of this clone is one. The chain employs TRBV6-5 and TRBJ1-2; 8 bases are shared with TRBD1. Unmatched junction bases numbered 8, after V lost 6 bases and J lost 5 bases. This CDR3 has 14 residues. Germline CDR1 MNHEY, CDR2 SVGAGI. CDR3: CASSSRTGRYGYTF. CDR3 in DNA: TGTGCCAGCAGCTCCCGGACAGGGCGGTATGGCTACACCTTC.

There are a few counts of this clone. The chain has TRBV5-4 and TRBJ1-2; perhaps TRBD1 as D (5 bases). Trimming left V 0 bases short and J 4 bases short, with 16 bases between. The V gene's germline CDR1 is SGHNT and CDR2 YYREEE (reference sequence). The CDR3 is 16 residues long. In DNA form, the CDR3 reads TGTGCCAGCAGCTTGGTGACAGCGAGTAGGGGCTATGGCTACACCTTC. Protein sequence: CASSLVTASRGYGYTF.

The chain recombines TRBV5-1 with TRBJ2-1; D remains unclear. Germline V gene lookup returns CDR1 SGHRS and CDR2 YFSETQ. The CDR3 covers 15 residues. Trimming took off 0 bases at V and 8 bases at J, with 15 bases between the two ends. Here the CDR3 DNA reads TGCGCCAGCAGCTTGGGGAGTGGCGGTTGGGATGAGCAGTTCTTC. It encodes CASSLGSGGWDEQFF.

This sequence joins TRBV27 and TRBJ2-3; 12 bases agree with TRBD2. V was clipped by 5 bases and J by 2 bases; unmatched bases: 2. The CDR3 has 15 residues. CDR1 and CDR2 (germline): MNHEY, SMNVEV (reference sequence). Written as DNA, the CDR3 is TGTGCCAGCAGTCTAGCGGGAGGGGCCACAGATACGCAGTATTTT. It specifies CASSLAGGATDTQYF.

The gene calls are TRBV5-5 and TRBJ1-1; no firm D call. Germline V lookup: CDR1 SGHKS, CDR2 YYEKEE (reference sequence). CDR3 size: 13 residues. V dropped 0 bases and J dropped 9 bases, with 12 bases sitting between them. The CDR3 DNA follows: TGTGCCAGCAGCTTGGCAATGGGCTCTCAAGCTTTCTTT. It encodes CASSLAMGSQAFF.

This sequence joins TRBV14 and TRBJ1-1; tentatively, D is TRBD1 (6 bases). Trimming took 4 bases from V and 5 from J, leaving 11 bases between them. Germline loops: CDR1 SGHDN, CDR2 FVKESK. The CDR3 length is 13 residues. The CDR3 DNA follows: TGTGCCAGCAGCCCTCAGGGGACGACTGAAGCTTTCTTT. Translation: CASSPQGTTEAFF.

Turning to this clone: The same CDR3 also results from other DNA sequences found in this sample. V usage is TRBV5-1 and J usage is TRBJ1-6; TRBD1 agrees at 8 bases. This CDR3 spans 15 amino acids. The trim removed 0 bases at V and 10 bases at J, leaving 6 bases unmatched. Germline V gene sequence: CDR1 SGHRS, CDR2 YFSETQ. The CDR3 protein is CASSLVQGVGSPLHF. The DNA of the CDR3 is TGCGCCAGCAGCTTGGTACAGGGGGTCGGATCACCCCTCCACTTT. Together with reference TRBV5-1 and TRBJ1-6, the CDR3 gives the full variable domain: KAGVTQTPRYLIKTRGQQVTLSCSPISGHRSVSWYQQTPGQGLQFLFEYFSETQRNKGNFPGRFSGRQFSNSRSEMNVSTLELGDSALYLCASSLVQGVGSPLHFGNGTRLTVT.

This clone is a singleton in its sample. V usage is TRBV6-5 and J usage is TRBJ2-7; 7 nucleotides line up with TRBD2. J lost 7 bases, V lost 2 bases, and 5 bases had no gene match. Germline CDR1 reads MNHEY; CDR2 reads SVGAGI. CDR3 length equals 13 residues. The chain's CDR3 is CASSYGEAGEQYV. The CDR3 DNA is TGTGCCAGCAGTTACGGGGAAGCGGGGGAGCAGTACGTC.

This clone was recorded once. The chain is built from TRBV2 and TRBJ2-3, with D uncertain. Germline CDR1 SNHLY, CDR2 FYNNEI. Trimming removed 10 bases at V and 4 bases at J, with 9 bases between. This CDR3 contains 11 residues. The CDR3 sequence: CATSPADTQYF. The CDR3 nucleotides are TGTGCCACCTCCCCAGCAGATACGCAGTATTTT.

The chain is built from TRBV19 and TRBJ1-6; perhaps TRBD1 as D (5 bases). The CDR3 is 13 amino acids. Germline V gene sequence: CDR1 LNHDA, CDR2 SQIVND (reference sequence). V was cut by 1 base and J by 10 bases, with 8 bases left in between. In DNA, the CDR3 is TGTGCCAGTAGTATAGGGGGCCGGTCACCCCTCCACTTT. Protein sequence: CASSIGGRSPLHF.

The V gene is TRBV15, the J gene TRBJ2-3; 9 nucleotides match TRBD2. The CDR3 sequence is 18 residues long. With 5 bases clipped from V and 8 bases from J, the junction kept 20 bases outside the gene matches. Germline values: CDR1 LNHNV, CDR2 YYDKDF (reference sequence). Here the CDR3 DNA reads TGTGCCACCAGCGGTTTTCTAGGGAGCGGGGGGACCCTAGGTACGCAGTATTTT. This encodes CATSGFLGSGGTLGTQYF.

The V and J genes are TRBV13 and TRBJ1-4; D gene uncertain. In germline, CDR1 is PRHDT, CDR2 FYEKMQ (reference sequence). The V and J ends lost 5 bases and 0 bases respectively, with 10 bases between them. The CDR3 extends over 15 amino acids. Here the CDR3 DNA reads TGTGCCAGCAGCCTGAGAGGTGCAACTAATGAAAAACTGTTTTTT. It is translated as CASSLRGATNEKLFF.

The chain uses TRBV6-6 and TRBJ1-1; TRBD1 aligns across 9 bases. CDR3 size: 16 residues. The trim removed 2 bases at V and 6 bases at J, leaving 10 bases unmatched. CDR1 is MNHNY, CDR2 SVGAGI, per germline (reference sequence). The CDR3 DNA reads as TGTGCCAGCAGTTACGAATACAGGGGGCGCGACGCTGAAGCTTTCTTT. As protein: CASSYEYRGRDAEAFF.

The CDR3 nucleotides are TGTGCCAGCAGCTTGGCCAGGGGCACAGATACGCAGTATTTT. It encodes CASSLARGTDTQYF. J is TRBJ2-3 and V is TRBV5-6; D might be TRBD1 (5 bases). The germline V gene has CDR1 SGHDT and CDR2 YYEEEE. This CDR3 comprises 14 residues. Trimming pared 0 bases from V and 1 base from J, leaving 6 bases between.

This chain connects TRBV7-9 to TRBJ2-2; perhaps TRBD1 as D (6 bases). Trimming took 5 bases from V and 7 from J, leaving 17 bases between them. This CDR3 has 15 residues. Germline-derived CDR1 and CDR2 are SEHNR and FQNEAQ (reference sequence). The CDR3 DNA sequence: TGTGCCAGCAGCCAGAACAGGGTCGAGAGCGGGGAGCTGTTTTTT. Amino acids: CASSQNRVESGELFF.

This chain uses TRBV29-1 with TRBJ1-1, with a tentative D call TRBD1 (5 bases). The germline V gene encodes CDR1 SQVTM and CDR2 ANQGSEA. The CDR3 runs 11 residues. The ends were cut back, 4 bases at V and 9 bases at J, with 12 bases in the middle. Here the CDR3 DNA reads TGCAGCGTTGCCCTGGGGGGTCAAGCTTTCTTT. Amino acid sequence: CSVALGGQAFF.